The text below deals with one T cell receptor (beta chain). The entry originates in a study of cytomegalovirus exposure and HLA in healthy donors. A multiplex PCR was run with 60 Vbeta primers and 13 Jbeta primers. Sequencing used immunoSEQ multiplex PCR; TCRdb keeps in-frame clones, though not all of them. The sample consists of approximately 70,000 clones, 70% to 80% of them appearing once. The CDR3 spans 11 residues. The V and J ends lost 6 bases and 6 bases respectively, with 7 bases between them. Per germline, CDR1 MNHEY and CDR2 SVGAGI. The sequence was obtained from a man between 45 and 60 years old in good health and CMV-seronegative. The rearrangement links TRBV6-5 to TRBJ2-3; no definite D call. Sequenced input: PBMCs. CDR3 in amino acids: CASSLLDTQYF. CDR3 DNA: TGTGCCAGCAGCCTTCTTGATACGCAGTATTTT.